This TCR beta chain was identified during a study of breast tumors, draining lymph nodes, adjacent tissues. Study-wide results and caveats: Tumors had less TCR diversity than lymph nodes, more than nontumor tissue.

This clonotype was picked up many times. Its cognate antigen is unknown. The germline V and J ends were trimmed by 1 base and 0 bases, with 7 bases remaining between them. The CDR3 is made up of 15 amino acids. Germline assignment: CDR1 SEHNR and CDR2 FQNEAQ (reference sequence). Axillary draining lymph nodes of breast cancer patients supplied the node samples. TCRdb called the multiplex PCR reads again in MiXCR, with one record for every CDR3 protein. This table holds 200,000 or so distinct CDR3 sequences, approximately 33% found once. The genes are TRBV7-9 and TRBJ1-5; D gene ambiguous. This TCR derives from a female donor with breast cancer. Some clones in this sample may be carry-over from other donors' samples. The sample taken for sequencing was axillary lymph node tissue. The CDR3 loop reads CASSLGADSNQPQHF. The CDR3 DNA is TGTGCCAGCAGCTTAGGAGCCGATAGCAATCAGCCCCAGCATTTT.